Listed below are T cell receptor beta chains from one sample, sequenced in a study of T cells after posttransplantation cyclophosphamide. Generated by immunoSEQ multiplex PCR, the TCRdb table keeps only in-frame clones and is missing some. The sample includes about 16,000 clones, roughly 84% seen only once; the top ten take 3.5%. The starting material was PBMCs, obtained after an allogeneic stem cell transplant with a calcineurin inhibitor and methotrexate. These TCRs come from a male patient between 50 and 60 years old who received an allogeneic stem cell transplant from an unrelated donor, was CMV-positive, and had chronic GVHD only. Some T cells may originate from the graft donor. Both conserved end residues are part of each CDR3. Each record gives: V gene, D gene, J gene, clone size, CDR3 DNA, CDR3 protein. The D gene is left open where the match is weak. Clone size, where shown, is once, few, many, or a class for clones that have expanded.

TRBV7-9,-,TRBJ1-1,-,TGTGCCAGCAGCTTACGGGGAGTGGCTGAAGCTTTCTTT,CASSLRGVAEAFF
TRBV6-1,TRBD2,TRBJ2-1,-,TGTGCCAGCAGTGCAAGACTAGCGGGAGGGCCCGGATCCTACAATGAGCAGTTCTTC,CASSARLAGGPGSYNEQFF
TRBV11-2,-,TRBJ2-5,-,TGTGCCAGCACGGACTTCCAAGAGACCCAGTACTTC,CASTDFQETQYF
TRBV18,TRBD1,TRBJ2-2,-,TGTGCCAGCTCACCACAAATCGGGACAGGGGACACCGGGGAGCTGTTTTTT,CASSPQIGTGDTGELFF
TRBV2,-,TRBJ2-3,-,TGTGCCAGCCCACTCGCCCCTGGACTATCGACTTTACAAGTAGATACGCAGTATTTT,CASPLAPGLSTLQVDTQYF
TRBV5-1,TRBD1,TRBJ2-7,-,TGCGCCAGCAGCTATTCGACAGGGGGCATCTACGAGCAGTACTTC,CASSYSTGGIYEQYF
TRBV19,TRBD1,TRBJ1-2,-,TGTGCCAGTAGTACAGGGGGCGTTGGCTACACCTTC,CASSTGGVGYTF
TRBV28,-,TRBJ1-1,-,TGTGCCAGCAGCTCTCAGGGTGGCACTGAAGCTTTCTTT,CASSSQGGTEAFF
TRBV18,-,TRBJ2-7,-,TGTGCCAGCTCACCAGAGGGGCAGCAGGGGTTAGAGCAGTACTTC,CASSPEGQQGLEQYF
TRBV4-2,TRBD1,TRBJ1-6,-,TGTGCCAGCAGCCTACGATCTGGGGACAGCCCTTCACCCCTCCACTTT,CASSLRSGDSPSPLHF
TRBV7-9,TRBD2,TRBJ2-1,once,TGTGCCAGCAGCTATAGCGGGGGTGGCTCCTACAATGAGCAGTTCTTC,CASSYSGGGSYNEQFF
TRBV25-1,TRBD1,TRBJ2-4,-,TGTGCCAGCAGTGGAAGGGGGACAGGGAAAAACATTCAGTACTTC,CASSGRGTGKNIQYF
TRBV18,-,TRBJ1-1,-,TGTGCCAGCTCACGGGTTGGGAGCAACACTGAAGCTTTCTTT,CASSRVGSNTEAFF
TRBV7-2,-,TRBJ2-1,-,TGTGCCAGCAGCCCGGACAGAAGCTCCTACAATGAGCAGTTCTTC,CASSPDRSSYNEQFF
TRBV29-1,TRBD2,TRBJ2-3,-,TGCAGCGTAGCCTTTGGCGGGAGGGCCGGTGTCGGCACAGATACGCAGTATTTT,CSVAFGGRAGVGTDTQYF
TRBV7-2,-,TRBJ2-5,-,TGTGCCAGCAGCTTATTTCCTAGTCAAGAGACCCAGTACTTC,CASSLFPSQETQYF
TRBV5-3,TRBD1,TRBJ2-5,-,TGTGCCAGAAGCATAAGGTGGACAGGGGCACCGGTCCACGAGACCCAGTACTTC,CARSIRWTGAPVHETQYF
TRBV5-4,-,TRBJ2-7,-,TGTGCCAGCAGACCAGAAAAATCCTACGAGCAGTACTTC,CASRPEKSYEQYF
TRBV6-5,-,TRBJ1-5,-,TGTGCCAGCAGTCCCTCGACAGGTAGACAAAAGCCCCAGCATTTT,CASSPSTGRQKPQHF
TRBV11-3,-,TRBJ2-1,-,TGTGCCAGCACTCAAGAGTCCTACAATGAGCAGTTCTTC,CASTQESYNEQFF
TRBV5-1,-,TRBJ2-5,-,TGCGCCAGCAGCTTCGGGGCGGGACCCCGGGAGACCCAGTACTTC,CASSFGAGPRETQYF
TRBV2,-,TRBJ1-5,-,TGTGCCAGCACGAGAAGAGGAACTCCAGGGCAGGGGAATCAGCCCCAGCATTTT,CASTRRGTPGQGNQPQHF
TRBV27,TRBD2,TRBJ2-1,few,TGTGCCAGCAGTTTAGAACTAGCGGGCGTCTACAATGAGCAGTTCTTC,CASSLELAGVYNEQFF
TRBV5-6,TRBD1,TRBJ2-7,-,TGTGCCAGCAGATACCGGGACAGGGGGATCAACGGGTACGAGCAGTACTTC,CASRYRDRGINGYEQYF
TRBV19,-,TRBJ1-3,-,TGTGCCAGTAGCGTGATGAGCTCTGGAAACACCATATATTTT,CASSVMSSGNTIYF
TRBV9,TRBD1,TRBJ1-1,-,TGTGCCAGCAGCATCGGGACAGGGGGCGCCGGGGCTGAAGCTTTCTTT,CASSIGTGGAGAEAFF
TRBV7-9,TRBD2,TRBJ2-5,-,TGTGCCAGCAGCGCTCTGACGCGGGAGGACGGAGAGACCCAGTACTTC,CASSALTREDGETQYF
TRBV19,TRBD1,TRBJ2-7,-,TGTGCCAGTAGCGCCATACCGGGACAGATCTACGAGCAGTACTTC,CASSAIPGQIYEQYF
TRBV11-3,-,TRBJ2-7,-,TGTGCCAGCAGCCGAGGAACTCTCAGTCTCTACGAGCAGTACTTC,CASSRGTLSLYEQYF
TRBV11-3,TRBD1,TRBJ2-7,-,TGTGCCAGCAGCGGGCCCGGACAGGCGAGCTCCTACGAGCAGTACTTC,CASSGPGQASSYEQYF
TRBV12-5,TRBD1,TRBJ1-2,-,TGTGCTAGTGGTTCCCGGACAGGGGCGTTGGATGGCTACACCTTC,CASGSRTGALDGYTF
TRBV19,TRBD1,TRBJ1-2,-,TGTGCCAGTAGATCTCACGTCAGTGGGACAGCGAACTATGGCTACACCTTC,CASRSHVSGTANYGYTF
TRBV27,TRBD1,TRBJ2-7,-,TGTGCCAGCAGCGACCGCGGGACAGGGTACTACGAGCAGTACTTC,CASSDRGTGYYEQYF
TRBV5-1,-,TRBJ1-1,-,TGCGCCAGCAGCCTGGTCACGGGAGGGACTGAAGCTTTCTTT,CASSLVTGGTEAFF
TRBV19,-,TRBJ2-1,-,TGTGCCAGTAGTAACGGACTATACAATGAGCAGTTCTTC,CASSNGLYNEQFF
TRBV4-2,TRBD1,TRBJ2-7,-,TGTGCCAGCAGCGGTGGGACAGGCGAGCAGTACTTC,CASSGGTGEQYF
TRBV7-9,-,TRBJ2-3,-,TGTGCCAGCAGCGATCAACCGGGGTCCCTAGGGACAGATACGCAGTATTTT,CASSDQPGSLGTDTQYF
TRBV6-1,-,TRBJ2-4,-,TGTGCCAGCAGGGACTCCCCGGCCAAAAACATTCAGTACTTC,CASRDSPAKNIQYF
TRBV28,-,TRBJ2-7,-,TGTGCCAGCAGTTCCAGGGGGGACGGCTACTACGAGCAGTACTTC,CASSSRGDGYYEQYF
TRBV27,-,TRBJ1-4,-,TGTGCCAGCGGGGGGTGGGAAAAACTGTTTTTT,CASGGWEKLFF
TRBV27,-,TRBJ2-7,-,TGTGCCAGCAGTTTGGGCGGGTCGGCCGAGCAGTACTTC,CASSLGGSAEQYF
TRBV6-1,TRBD1,TRBJ1-6,-,TGTGCCAGCAGTTCGGACAGGGGCGGTTCACCCCTCCACTTT,CASSSDRGGSPLHF
TRBV27,-,TRBJ1-2,-,TGTGCCAGCACGCTAACCGGGACTCCGTATCACTATGGCTACACCTTC,CASTLTGTPYHYGYTF
TRBV9,-,TRBJ1-1,-,TGTGCCAGCAGCGTAAGCTGGACACTTGAAGCTTTCTTT,CASSVSWTLEAFF
TRBV6-1,-,TRBJ1-2,once,TGTGCCAGCAGTGAACGGGGGAGCTATGGCTACACCTTC,CASSERGSYGYTF
TRBV10-2,-,TRBJ2-7,-,TGCGCCAGCAGGATCGGCGGGTCCTACGAGCAGTACTTC,CASRIGGSYEQYF
TRBV10-2,TRBD2,TRBJ2-7,-,TGCGCCAGCAGTGAGTTTAGCGGGAACTCGAGGCAGCAGTACTTC,CASSEFSGNSRQQYF
TRBV13,-,TRBJ2-1,-,TGTGCCAGCAGCGCGGGACCGGACCCTTACAATGAGCAGTTCTTC,CASSAGPDPYNEQFF
TRBV28,TRBD1,TRBJ1-4,-,TGTGCCAGCAGGACAGGGGGAACTAATGAAAAACTGTTTTTT,CASRTGGTNEKLFF
TRBV19,-,TRBJ1-2,few,TGTGCCAGTAGTCAGGGGTTGGACGGCTACACCTTC,CASSQGLDGYTF
TRBV6-1,-,TRBJ2-1,few,TGTGCCAGCAGTGAAGAACTCGGACTTTACAATGAGCAGTTCTTC,CASSEELGLYNEQFF
TRBV4-1,-,TRBJ2-1,-,TGCGCCAGCAGCCAACGGCTAGAAAATTACAATGAGCAGTTCTTC,CASSQRLENYNEQFF
TRBV19,-,TRBJ2-1,-,TGTGCCAGTAGTATGGTAGCAGGGTACAATGAGCAGTTCTTC,CASSMVAGYNEQFF
TRBV7-9,-,TRBJ1-4,-,TGTGCCAGCAGCCGCACTTCGGGGGGGGACAAACTGTTTTTT,CASSRTSGGDKLFF
TRBV6-6,-,TRBJ2-7,-,TGTGCCAGCAGTCGGGACTCGAGCTCCTACGAGCAGTACTTC,CASSRDSSSYEQYF
TRBV5-1,TRBD2,TRBJ2-7,-,TGCGCCAGCATGTCGACTAGCGGGAGCGAGCAGTACTTC,CASMSTSGSEQYF